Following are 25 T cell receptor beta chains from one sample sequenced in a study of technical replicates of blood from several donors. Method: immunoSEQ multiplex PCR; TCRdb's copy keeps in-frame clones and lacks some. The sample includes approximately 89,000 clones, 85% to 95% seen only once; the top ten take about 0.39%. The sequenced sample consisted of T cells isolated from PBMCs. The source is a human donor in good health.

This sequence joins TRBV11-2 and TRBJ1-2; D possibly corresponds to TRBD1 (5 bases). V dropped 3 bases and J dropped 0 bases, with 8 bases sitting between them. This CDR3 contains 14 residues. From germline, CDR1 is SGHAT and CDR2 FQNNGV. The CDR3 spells CASSLGLSNYGYTF. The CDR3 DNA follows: TGTGCCAGCAGCTTGGGACTCTCTAACTATGGCTACACCTTC. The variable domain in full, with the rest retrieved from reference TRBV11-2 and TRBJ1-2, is EAGVAQSPRYKIIEKRQSVAFWCNPISGHATLYWYQQILGQGPKLLIQFQNNGVVDDSQLPKDRFSAERLKGVDSTLKIQPAKLEDSAVYLCASSLGLSNYGYTFGSGTRLTVV.

This CDR3 is CASSLSPATSGSGEQFF. Written as DNA, the CDR3 is TGTGCCAGCAGTTTATCACCGGCGACTAGCGGGAGTGGTGAGCAGTTCTTC. The J gene is TRBJ2-1, the V gene TRBV27; TRBD2 agrees at 12 bases. Germline assignment: CDR1 MNHEY and CDR2 SMNVEV (reference sequence). The CDR3 runs to 17 residues. V shed 0 bases and J 9 bases; nucleotides not matched to a gene: 9.

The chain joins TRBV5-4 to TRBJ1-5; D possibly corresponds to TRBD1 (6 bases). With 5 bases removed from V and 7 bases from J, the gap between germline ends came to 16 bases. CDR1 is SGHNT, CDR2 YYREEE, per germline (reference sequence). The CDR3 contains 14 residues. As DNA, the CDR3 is TGTGCCAGCAGGGACAGCAAAGTCAACCAGCCCCAGCATTTT. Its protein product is CASRDSKVNQPQHF.

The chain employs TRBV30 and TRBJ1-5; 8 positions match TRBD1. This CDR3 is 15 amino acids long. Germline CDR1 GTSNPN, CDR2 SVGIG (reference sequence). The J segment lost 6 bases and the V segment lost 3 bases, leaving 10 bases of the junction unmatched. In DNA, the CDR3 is TGTGCCTGGAGAAGGACAGGGAAAAAGGGTCAGCCCCAGCATTTT. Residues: CAWRRTGKKGQPQHF.

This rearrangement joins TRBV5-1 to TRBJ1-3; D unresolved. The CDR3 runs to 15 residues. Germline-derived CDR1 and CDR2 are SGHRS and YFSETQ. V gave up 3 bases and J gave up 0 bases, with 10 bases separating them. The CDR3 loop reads CASSSLDNSGNTIYF. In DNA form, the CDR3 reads TGCGCCAGCAGCTCCCTCGACAACTCTGGAAACACCATATATTTT.

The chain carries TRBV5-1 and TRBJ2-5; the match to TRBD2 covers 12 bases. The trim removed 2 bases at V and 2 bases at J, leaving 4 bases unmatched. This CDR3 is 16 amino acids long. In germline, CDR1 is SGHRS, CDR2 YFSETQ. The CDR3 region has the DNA TGCGCCAGCAGCTTACTAGCGGGAGGCCCTCAAGAGACCCAGTACTTC. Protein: CASSLLAGGPQETQYF.

CDR3 in DNA: TGCAGCGTTGCCGGGCGAACGGGGGATACGCAGTATTTT. Translated, it gives CSVAGRTGDTQYF. The rearrangement links TRBV29-1 to TRBJ2-3; maybe TRBD2 (5 bases). V was trimmed by 4 bases and J by 6 bases, leaving 14 bases between them. Germline CDR1 SQVTM, CDR2 ANQGSEA. This CDR3 is built from 13 residues.

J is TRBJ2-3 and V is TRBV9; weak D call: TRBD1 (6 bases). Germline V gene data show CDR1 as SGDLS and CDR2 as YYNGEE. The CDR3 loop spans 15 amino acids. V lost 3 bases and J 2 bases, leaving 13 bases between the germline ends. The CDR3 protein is CASSDRQAYTDTQYF. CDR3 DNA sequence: TGTGCCAGCAGCGACCGACAGGCCTACACAGATACGCAGTATTTT.

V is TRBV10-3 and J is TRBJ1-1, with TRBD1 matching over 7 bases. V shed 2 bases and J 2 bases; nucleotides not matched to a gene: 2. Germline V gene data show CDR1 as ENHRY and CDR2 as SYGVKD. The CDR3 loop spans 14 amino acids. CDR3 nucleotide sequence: TGTGCCATCAGTGAGGACAGGGTCAACACTGAAGCTTTCTTT. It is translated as CAISEDRVNTEAFF.

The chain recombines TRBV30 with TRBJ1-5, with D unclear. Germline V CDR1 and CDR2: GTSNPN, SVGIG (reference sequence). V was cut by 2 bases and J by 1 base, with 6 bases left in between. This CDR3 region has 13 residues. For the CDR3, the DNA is TGTGCCTGGAGTACTGAGAGCAATCAGCCCCAGCATTTT. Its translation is CAWSTESNQPQHF.

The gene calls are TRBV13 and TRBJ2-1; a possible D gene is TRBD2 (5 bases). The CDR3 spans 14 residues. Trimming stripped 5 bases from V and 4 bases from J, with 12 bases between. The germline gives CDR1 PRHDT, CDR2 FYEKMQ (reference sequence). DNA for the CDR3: TGTGCCAGCAGCGAGGGTGCTGGGTACAATGAGCAGTTCTTC. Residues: CASSEGAGYNEQFF.

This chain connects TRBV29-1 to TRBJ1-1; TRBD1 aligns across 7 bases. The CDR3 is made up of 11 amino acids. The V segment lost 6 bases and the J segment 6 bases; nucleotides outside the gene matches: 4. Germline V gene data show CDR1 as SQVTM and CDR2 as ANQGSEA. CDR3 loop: CSVTGVPEAFF. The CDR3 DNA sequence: TGCAGCGTAACAGGGGTCCCTGAAGCTTTCTTT.

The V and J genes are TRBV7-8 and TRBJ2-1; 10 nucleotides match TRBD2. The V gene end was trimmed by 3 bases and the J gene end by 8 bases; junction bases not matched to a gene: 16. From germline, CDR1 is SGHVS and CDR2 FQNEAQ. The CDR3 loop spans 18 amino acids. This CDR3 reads CASSFPTEGTSAEDEQFF. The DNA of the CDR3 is TGTGCCAGCAGCTTCCCCACAGAAGGGACTAGCGCTGAGGATGAGCAGTTCTTC.

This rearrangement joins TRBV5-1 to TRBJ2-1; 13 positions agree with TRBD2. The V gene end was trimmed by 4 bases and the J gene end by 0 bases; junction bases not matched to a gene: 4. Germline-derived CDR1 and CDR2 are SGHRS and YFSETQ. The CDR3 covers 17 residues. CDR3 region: CASSPTSGRASYNEQFF. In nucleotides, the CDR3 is TGCGCCAGCAGCCCCACTAGCGGGAGGGCCTCCTACAATGAGCAGTTCTTC.

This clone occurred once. CDR3: CASSPAPSRGGRAYEQYF. In DNA form, the CDR3 reads TGTGCCAGCAGCCCAGCCCCCAGTCGGGGCGGGAGGGCCTACGAGCAGTACTTC. The chain has TRBV13 and TRBJ2-7; TRBD2 matches at 9 bases. Looked up from germline, CDR1 is PRHDT and CDR2 is FYEKMQ (reference sequence). After removal of 5 bases from V and 2 bases from J, the junction contained 16 bases not matched to a gene. The CDR3 consists of 18 residues. The full variable domain, its missing parts supplied by reference TRBV13 and TRBJ2-7, is AAGVIQSPRHLIKEKRETATLKCYPIPRHDTVYWYQQGPGQDPQFLISFYEKMQSDKGSIPDRFSAQQFSDYHSELNMSSLELGDSALYFCASSPAPSRGGRAYEQYFGPGTRLTVT.

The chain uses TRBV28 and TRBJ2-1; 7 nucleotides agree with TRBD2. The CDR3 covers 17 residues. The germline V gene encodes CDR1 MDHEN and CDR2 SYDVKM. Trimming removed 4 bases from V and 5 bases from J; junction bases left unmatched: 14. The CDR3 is CASSYPLGRAKNNEQFF. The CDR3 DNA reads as TGTGCCAGCAGTTACCCCTTAGGGAGGGCAAAAAACAATGAGCAGTTCTTC.

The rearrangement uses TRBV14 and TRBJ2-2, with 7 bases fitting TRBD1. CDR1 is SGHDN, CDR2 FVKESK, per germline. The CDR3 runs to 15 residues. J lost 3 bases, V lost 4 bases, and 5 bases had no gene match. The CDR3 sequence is CASSPQGVYTGELFF. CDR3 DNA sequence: TGTGCCAGCAGCCCCCAGGGGGTTTACACCGGGGAGCTGTTTTTT. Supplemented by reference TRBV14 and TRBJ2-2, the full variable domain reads EAGVTQFPSHSVIEKGQTVTLRCDPISGHDNLYWYRRVMGKEIKFLLHFVKESKQDESGMPNNRFLAERTGGTYSTLKVQPAELEDSGVYFCASSPQGVYTGELFFGEGSRLTVL.

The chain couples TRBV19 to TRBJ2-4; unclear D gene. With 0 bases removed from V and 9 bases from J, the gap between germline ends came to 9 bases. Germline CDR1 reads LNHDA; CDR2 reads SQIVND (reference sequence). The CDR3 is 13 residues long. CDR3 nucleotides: TGTGCCAGTAGTATAGACGCAGAAAGCATTCAGTACTTC. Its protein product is CASSIDAESIQYF.

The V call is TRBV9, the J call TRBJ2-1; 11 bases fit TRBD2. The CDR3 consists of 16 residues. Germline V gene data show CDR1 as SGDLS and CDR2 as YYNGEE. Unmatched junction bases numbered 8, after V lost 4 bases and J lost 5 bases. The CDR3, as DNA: TGTGCCAGCAGCCCTGAACTAGCGGGAGTAGACAATGAGCAGTTCTTC. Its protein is CASSPELAGVDNEQFF.

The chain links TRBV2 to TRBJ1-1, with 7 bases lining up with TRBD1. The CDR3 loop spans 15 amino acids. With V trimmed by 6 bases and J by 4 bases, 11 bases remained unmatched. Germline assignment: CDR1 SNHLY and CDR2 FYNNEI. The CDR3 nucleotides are TGTGCCAGCAGCTCTAATAGGGGGCAAGGCACTGAAGCTTTCTTT. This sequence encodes CASSSNRGQGTEAFF.

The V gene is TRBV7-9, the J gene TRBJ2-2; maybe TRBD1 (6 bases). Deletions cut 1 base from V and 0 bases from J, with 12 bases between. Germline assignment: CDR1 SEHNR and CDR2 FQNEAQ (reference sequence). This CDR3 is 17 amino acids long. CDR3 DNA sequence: TGTGCCAGCAGCTTAGTTGGAGGACAGACGAACACCGGGGAGCTGTTTTTT. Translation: CASSLVGGQTNTGELFF. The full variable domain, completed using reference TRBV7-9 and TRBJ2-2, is DTGVSQNPRHKITKRGQNVTFRCDPISEHNRLYWYRQTLGQGPEFLTYFQNEAQLEKSRLLSDRFSAERPKGSFSTLEIQRTEQGDSAMYLCASSLVGGQTNTGELFFGEGSRLTVL.

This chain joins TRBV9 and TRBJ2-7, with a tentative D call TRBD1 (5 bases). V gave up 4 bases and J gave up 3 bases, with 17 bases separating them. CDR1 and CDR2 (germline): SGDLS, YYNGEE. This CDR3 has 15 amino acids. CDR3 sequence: CASSSRQSPFYEQYF. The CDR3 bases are TGTGCCAGCAGCTCGCGACAGAGCCCCTTCTACGAGCAGTACTTC.

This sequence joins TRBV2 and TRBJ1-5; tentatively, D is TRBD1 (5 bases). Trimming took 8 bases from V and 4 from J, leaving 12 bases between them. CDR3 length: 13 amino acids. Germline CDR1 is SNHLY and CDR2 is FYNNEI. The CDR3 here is CASESTANQPQHF. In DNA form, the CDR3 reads TGTGCCAGCGAGTCGACAGCAAATCAGCCCCAGCATTTT.

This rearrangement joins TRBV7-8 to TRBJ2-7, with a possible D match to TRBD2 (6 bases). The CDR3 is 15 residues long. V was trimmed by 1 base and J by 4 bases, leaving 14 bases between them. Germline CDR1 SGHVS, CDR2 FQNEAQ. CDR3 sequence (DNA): TGTGCCAGCAGCTTAGTTGGAGGGCCATCTTACGAGCAGTACTTC. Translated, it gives CASSLVGGPSYEQYF.

CDR3 sequence: CASGLGTGGYNEQFF. The CDR3, as DNA: TGTGCTAGTGGTTTGGGGACAGGGGGGTACAATGAGCAGTTCTTC. This sequence joins TRBV12-5 and TRBJ2-1; 10 bases align to TRBD1. The CDR3 has 15 residues. In germline, CDR1 is LGHNT, CDR2 FRNRAP. With V trimmed by 1 base and J by 4 bases, 1 base remained unmatched.